This record looks at one TCR beta chain sequence and its context. The assay was immunoSEQ multiplex PCR, and TCRdb's table has in-frame clones only and misses some. The sample includes approximately 16,000 clones, 89% of them seen just once. The CDR3 covers 15 residues. V was clipped by 3 bases and J by 5 bases, with 12 bases between them. CDR1 is SGHDT, CDR2 YYEEEE, per germline. The sample comes from a study of blood T cell repertoires in COVID-19. Material for sequencing was peripheral blood. V gene TRBV5-6 combines with J gene TRBJ1-6, with D maybe TRBD1 (6 bases). The sequence was obtained from an elderly man with acute or convalescent COVID-19. CDR3 amino acids: CASSWGHLNNSPLHF. CDR3 sequence (DNA): TGTGCCAGCAGCTGGGGACACCTCAATAATTCACCCCTCCACTTT. The variable domain in full, with the rest retrieved from reference TRBV5-6 and TRBJ1-6, is DAGVTQSPTHLIKTRGQQVTLRCSPKSGHDTVSWYQQALGQGPQFIFQYYEEEERQRGNFPDRFSGHQFPNYSSELNVNALLLGDSALYLCASSWGHLNNSPLHFGNGTRLTVT.